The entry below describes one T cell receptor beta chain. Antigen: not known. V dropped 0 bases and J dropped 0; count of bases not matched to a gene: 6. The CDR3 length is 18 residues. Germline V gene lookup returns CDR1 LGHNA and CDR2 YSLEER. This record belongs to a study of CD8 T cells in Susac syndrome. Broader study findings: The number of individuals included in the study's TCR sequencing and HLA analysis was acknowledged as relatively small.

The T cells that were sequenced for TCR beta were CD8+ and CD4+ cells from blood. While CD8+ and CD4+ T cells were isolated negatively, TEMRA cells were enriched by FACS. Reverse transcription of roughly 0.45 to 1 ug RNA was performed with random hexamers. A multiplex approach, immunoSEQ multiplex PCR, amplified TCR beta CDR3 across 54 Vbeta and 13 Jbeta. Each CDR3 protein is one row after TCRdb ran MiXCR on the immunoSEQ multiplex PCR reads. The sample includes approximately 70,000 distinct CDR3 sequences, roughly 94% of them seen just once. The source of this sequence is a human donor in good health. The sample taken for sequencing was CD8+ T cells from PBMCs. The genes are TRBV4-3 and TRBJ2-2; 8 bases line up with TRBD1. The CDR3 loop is CASSQDRVQGANTGELFF. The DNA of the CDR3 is TGCGCCAGCAGCCAAGATCGAGTACAGGGGGCGAACACCGGGGAGCTGTTTTTT.